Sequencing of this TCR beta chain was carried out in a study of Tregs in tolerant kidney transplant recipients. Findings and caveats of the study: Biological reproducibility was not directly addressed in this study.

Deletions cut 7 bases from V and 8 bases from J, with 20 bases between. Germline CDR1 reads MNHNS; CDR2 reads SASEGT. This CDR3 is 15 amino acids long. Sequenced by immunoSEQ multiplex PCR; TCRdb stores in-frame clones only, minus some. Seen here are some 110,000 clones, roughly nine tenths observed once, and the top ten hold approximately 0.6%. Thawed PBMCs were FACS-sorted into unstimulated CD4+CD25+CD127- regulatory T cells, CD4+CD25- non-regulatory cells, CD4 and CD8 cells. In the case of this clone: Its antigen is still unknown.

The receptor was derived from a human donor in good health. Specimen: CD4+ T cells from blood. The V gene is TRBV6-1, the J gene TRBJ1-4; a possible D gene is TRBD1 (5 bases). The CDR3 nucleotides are TGTGCCAGCAAATGGGGGGTCGGAGGGAGAGAAAAACTGTTTTTT. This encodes CASKWGVGGREKLFF.